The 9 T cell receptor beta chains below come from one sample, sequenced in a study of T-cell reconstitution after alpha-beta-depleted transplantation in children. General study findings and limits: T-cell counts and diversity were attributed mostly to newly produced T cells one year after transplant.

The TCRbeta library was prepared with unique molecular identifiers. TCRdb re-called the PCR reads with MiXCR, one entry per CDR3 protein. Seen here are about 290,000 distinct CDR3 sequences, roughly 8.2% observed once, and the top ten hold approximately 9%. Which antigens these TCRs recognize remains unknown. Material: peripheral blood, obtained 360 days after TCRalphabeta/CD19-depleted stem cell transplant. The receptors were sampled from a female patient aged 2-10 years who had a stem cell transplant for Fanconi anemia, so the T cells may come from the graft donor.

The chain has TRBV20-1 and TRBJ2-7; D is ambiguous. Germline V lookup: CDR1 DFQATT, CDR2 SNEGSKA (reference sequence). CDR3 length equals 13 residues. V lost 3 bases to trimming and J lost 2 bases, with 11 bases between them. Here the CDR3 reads CSASYGLAYEQYF. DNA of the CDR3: TGCAGTGCTAGTTATGGGCTAGCCTACGAGCAGTACTTC.

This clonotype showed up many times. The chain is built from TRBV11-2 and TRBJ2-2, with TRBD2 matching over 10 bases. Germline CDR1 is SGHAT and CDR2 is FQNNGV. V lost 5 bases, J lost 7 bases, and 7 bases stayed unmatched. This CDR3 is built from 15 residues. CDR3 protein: CASSLAGVSIGELFF. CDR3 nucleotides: TGTGCCAGCAGCCTAGCGGGAGTCTCAATCGGGGAGCTGTTTTTT.

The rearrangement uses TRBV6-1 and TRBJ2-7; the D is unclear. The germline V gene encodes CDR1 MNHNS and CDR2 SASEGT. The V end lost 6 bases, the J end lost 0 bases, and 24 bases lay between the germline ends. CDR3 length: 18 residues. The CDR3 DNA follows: TGTGCCAGCAGCCGACAAGTCAAGGGCGGACCCAGCTCCTACGAGCAGTACTTC. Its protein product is CASSRQVKGGPSSYEQYF.

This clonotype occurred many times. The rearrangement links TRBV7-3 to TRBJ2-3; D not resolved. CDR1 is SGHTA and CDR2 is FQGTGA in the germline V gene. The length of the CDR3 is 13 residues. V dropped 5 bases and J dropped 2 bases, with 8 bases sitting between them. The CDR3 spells CASSAATTDTQYF. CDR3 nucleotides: TGTGCCAGCAGCGCCGCGACCACAGATACGCAGTATTTT.

CDR3 sequence: CASSFRTGLTEAFF. CDR3 DNA sequence: TGTGCCAGCAGTTTCCGGACAGGGCTCACTGAAGCTTTCTTT. The chain uses TRBV28 and TRBJ1-1; 8 nucleotides agree with TRBD1. Germline V gives CDR1 MDHEN, CDR2 SYDVKM. The V and J ends lost 3 bases and 4 bases, in that order; junction bases with no gene match: 4. The CDR3 consists of 14 residues.

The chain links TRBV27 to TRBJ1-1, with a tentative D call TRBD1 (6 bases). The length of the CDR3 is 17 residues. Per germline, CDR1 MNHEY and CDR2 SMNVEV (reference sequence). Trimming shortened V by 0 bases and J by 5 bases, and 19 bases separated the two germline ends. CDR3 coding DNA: TGTGCCAGCAGTTTATCAATCCAGGGGAGGCGGGGTACTGAAGCTTTCTTT. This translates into CASSLSIQGRRGTEAFF.

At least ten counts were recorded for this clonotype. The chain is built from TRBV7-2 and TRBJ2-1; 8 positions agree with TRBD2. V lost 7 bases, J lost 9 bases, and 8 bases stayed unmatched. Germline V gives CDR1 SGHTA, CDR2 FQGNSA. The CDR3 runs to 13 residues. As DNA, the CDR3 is TGTGCCAGCACCCCCCAACTAGCGGCTGAGCAGTTCTTC. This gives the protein CASTPQLAAEQFF.

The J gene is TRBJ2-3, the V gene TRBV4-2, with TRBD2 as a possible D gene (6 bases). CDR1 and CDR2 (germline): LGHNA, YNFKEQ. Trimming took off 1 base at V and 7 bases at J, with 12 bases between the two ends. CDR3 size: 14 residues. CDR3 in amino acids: CASSQARGWNTQYF. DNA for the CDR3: TGTGCCAGCAGCCAAGCGCGGGGTTGGAATACGCAGTATTTT.

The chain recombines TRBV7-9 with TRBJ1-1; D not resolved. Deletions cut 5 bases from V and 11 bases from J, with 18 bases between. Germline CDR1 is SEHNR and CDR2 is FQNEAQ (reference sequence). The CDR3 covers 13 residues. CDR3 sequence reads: CASSPTEISSAFF. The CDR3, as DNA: TGTGCCAGCAGCCCCACAGAGATATCCTCTGCTTTCTTT. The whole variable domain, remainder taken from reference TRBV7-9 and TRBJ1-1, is DTGVSQNPRHKITKRGQNVTFRCDPISEHNRLYWYRQTLGQGPEFLTYFQNEAQLEKSRLLSDRFSAERPKGSFSTLEIQRTEQGDSAMYLCASSPTEISSAFFGQGTRLTVV.